This TCR beta chain was identified in a study of metastatic and nonmetastatic thyroid tumors. Study-level background: Blood and tumor or nodule tissue repertoires from malignant and benign thyroid patients were compared.

All patients reached thyroid surgery having received no treatment beforehand. This clone was observed at least ten times. The antigen remains unidentified. Original processing notes: What underpinned the distant-metastasis classifier for papillary thyroid cancer was the set of CDR3 differences across clinicopathological groups. MiXCR was used by TCRdb to re-call the PCR reads. TCRdb, not the original authors, processed these V and J calls. Here the sample spans tens of thousands of clones, 15% to 20% being singletons. The CDR3 contains 16 residues. Germline CDR1 reads DFQATT; CDR2 reads SNEGSKA (reference sequence). Trimming removed 6 bases from V and 2 bases from J, with 21 bases in between. General study points: Reported TCR beta diversity, measured in blood and tumor, was significantly higher for malignant thyroid tumors than for benign nodules.

The chain uses TRBV20-1 and TRBJ2-3; D might be TRBD2 (6 bases). This clonotype was sampled from a female donor with papillary thyroid cancer or a benign thyroid nodule (not recorded which). Some clones in this sample may be carry-over from other donors' samples. Sequencing was performed on blood. DNA of the CDR3: TGCAGTGCCCGGGACTCCACCCCGAGGAACACAGATACGCAGTATTTT. Translated: CSARDSTPRNTDTQYF.